These 8 T cell receptor beta chains were all obtained from the same sample, sequenced in a study of blood T cell repertoires in COVID-19. Assay used: immunoSEQ multiplex PCR; TCRdb lists only in-frame clones, some missing. The sample lists about 200,000 clones, more than 70% occurring once. Sequencing used PBMCs or T cells enriched from blood (not recorded which). All receptors come from a woman younger than 30 who had recovered from COVID-19.

The chain uses TRBV10-3 and TRBJ2-1, with 7 bases lining up with TRBD1. The CDR3 has 15 amino acids. V lost 6 bases, J lost 3 bases, and 8 bases stayed unmatched. Germline CDR1 ENHRY, CDR2 SYGVKD. The CDR3 nucleotides are TGTGCCATCAGAAGCACAGGGGTCCACTACAATGAGCAGTTCTTC. It codes for CAIRSTGVHYNEQFF.

The chain recombines TRBV3-1 (or the pseudogene TRBV3-2) with TRBJ2-3, with D maybe TRBD2 (5 bases). Per the germline V gene, CDR1 is LGHDT and CDR2 is YNNKEL (reference sequence). The V gene lost 3 bases and the J gene lost 5 bases, with 12 bases spanning the gap. The CDR3 contains 14 residues. DNA of the CDR3: TGTGCCAGCAGCCACCGGACTTATGGAGATACGCAGTATTTT. Residues: CASSHRTYGDTQYF.

A single count supports this clone. The chain has TRBV6-5 and TRBJ1-1; unclear D gene. From germline, CDR1 is MNHEY and CDR2 SVGAGI. The V and J ends lost 6 bases and 10 bases respectively, with 18 bases between them. This CDR3 contains 13 residues. The CDR3 protein is CASREDHPVGAFF. CDR3 coding DNA: TGTGCCAGCAGGGAGGACCACCCAGTGGGAGCTTTCTTT.

This chain links TRBV5-6 with TRBJ1-2, with 11 bases identical to TRBD1. The trim removed 2 bases at V and 7 bases at J, leaving 7 bases unmatched. Germline V gene sequence: CDR1 SGHDT, CDR2 YYEEEE. This CDR3 has 15 residues. CDR3 nucleotides: TGTGCCAGCAGCTTCTCCGGGACAGGGGGGCTTGGCTACACCTTC. Amino acids: CASSFSGTGGLGYTF.

This clone was detected once. The J gene is TRBJ2-7, the V gene TRBV24-1; the match to TRBD2 covers 8 bases. The CDR3 sequence is 14 residues long. Germline assignment: CDR1 KGHDR and CDR2 SFDVKD. The junction had 7 bases not matched to a gene; V was cut back by 10 bases and J by 0 bases. The CDR3, as DNA: TGTGCCACGAGTAACAGCGGGGGCTCCTACGAGCAGTACTTC. This gives the protein CATSNSGGSYEQYF.

The chain couples TRBV2 to TRBJ1-4, with no clear D. Germline assignment: CDR1 SNHLY and CDR2 FYNNEI. The CDR3 consists of 13 residues. V was trimmed by 4 bases and J by 8 bases, leaving 11 bases between them. CDR3 bases: TGTGCCAGCAGTGTGCGGGATGGAGAAAAACTGTTTTTT. This codes for CASSVRDGEKLFF.

The chain links TRBV27 to TRBJ2-7, with 10 bases matching TRBD2. Unmatched junction bases numbered 6, after V lost 5 bases and J lost 5 bases. In germline, CDR1 is MNHEY, CDR2 SMNVEV (reference sequence). The length of the CDR3 is 14 residues. The CDR3 loop reads CASSPGLALHEQYF. As DNA, the CDR3 is TGTGCCAGCAGTCCGGGACTAGCGTTACACGAGCAGTACTTC.

This chain connects TRBV10-2 to TRBJ2-7, with D maybe TRBD1 (6 bases). CDR3 length: 12 amino acids. The germline CDR1 and CDR2 sequences are WSHSY and SAAADI. V gave up 7 bases and J gave up 2 bases, with 9 bases separating them. This CDR3 reads CASKQGPYEQYF. The CDR3 DNA reads TGCGCCAGCAAGCAGGGGCCCTACGAGCAGTACTTC.